A selection of T cell receptor beta chains follows, all from one sample in a study of T cell responses to AZD1222 COVID-19 vaccine. Assay: immunoSEQ multiplex PCR; the TCRdb copy retains only in-frame clones and omits some. The sample carries under 150,000 clones, almost 95% recorded once. The sample was peripheral blood, taken 28 days after the second AZD1222 dose. The source is an adult who received the AZD1222 COVID-19 vaccine. CDR3s include the opening cysteine and the closing phenylalanine or tryptophan. D genes are given only for firm matches. Only some rows state a clone size, as once, few, many or a class for expanded clones.

d_gene	v_gene	abundance	j_gene	CDR3aa	CDR3nt
-	TRBV27	-	TRBJ1-4	CASSGRWGSATNEKLFF	TGTGCCAGCAGTGGCCGGTGGGGCTCTGCAACTAATGAAAAACTGTTTTTT
-	TRBV7-8	once	TRBJ2-7	CASSLDSSYEQYF	TGTGCCAGCAGCTTAGACAGCTCCTACGAGCAGTACTTC
-	TRBV6-1	-	TRBJ1-5	CASRDPPGQPQHF	TGTGCCAGCAGGGACCCACCGGGGCAGCCCCAGCATTTT
-	TRBV5-8	-	TRBJ2-7	CASSLELASLEYF	TGTGCCAGCAGCTTGGAGCTAGCGTCACTAGAGTACTTC
-	TRBV28	-	TRBJ1-2	CAGRDGTNYGYTF	TGTGCCGGGAGGGACGGAACAAACTATGGCTACACCTTC
TRBD1	TRBV19	-	TRBJ2-1	CASSIPDRGPYNEQFF	TGTGCCAGTAGTATACCGGACAGGGGGCCTTACAATGAGCAGTTCTTC
-	TRBV11-2	-	TRBJ2-1	CASSTARVGGGGYNEQFF	TGTGCCAGCAGCACAGCCCGGGTGGGAGGGGGCGGCTACAATGAGCAGTTCTTC
-	TRBV6-5	once	TRBJ2-7	CASSYGFTREQYF	TGTGCCAGCAGTTACGGGTTCACGCGCGAGCAGTACTTC
-	TRBV3-1/TRBV3-2	-	TRBJ1-1	CASSQGNRGSFF	TGTGCCAGCAGCCAAGGTAATAGGGGAAGCTTCTTT
-	TRBV29-1	-	TRBJ2-1	CSVGQRSGYNEQFF	TGCAGCGTTGGTCAGCGATCCGGGTACAATGAGCAGTTCTTC
TRBD1	TRBV27	-	TRBJ1-2	CASSFRQGHGYTF	TGTGCCAGCAGTTTCCGACAGGGACATGGCTACACCTTC
TRBD1	TRBV6-5	-	TRBJ2-3	CASSWGTGSTDTQYF	TGTGCCAGCAGTTGGGGGACAGGGAGCACAGATACGCAGTATTTT
TRBD2	TRBV15	few	TRBJ2-3	CATSRDQWRLAGVGDTQYF	TGTGCCACCAGCAGAGATCAGTGGCGACTAGCGGGAGTAGGGGATACGCAGTATTTT
-	TRBV19	-	TRBJ2-5	CASSASIHETQYF	TGTGCCAGTAGCGCTAGTATTCACGAGACCCAGTACTTC
-	TRBV18	-	TRBJ1-1	CASSPPSTNTEAFF	TGTGCCAGCTCACCACCCTCGACGAACACTGAAGCTTTCTTT
-	TRBV14	-	TRBJ1-3	CASSQTGSGNTIYF	TGTGCCAGCAGCCAGACAGGCTCTGGAAACACCATATATTTT
-	TRBV4-1	-	TRBJ2-2	CASSQVALNTGELFF	TGCGCCAGCAGCCAAGTGGCTCTGAACACCGGGGAGCTGTTTTTT
TRBD1	TRBV6-5	-	TRBJ1-2	CATRGGGAYGYTF	TGTGCCACTCGGGGAGGGGGCGCCTATGGCTACACCTTC
TRBD1	TRBV5-1	-	TRBJ1-2	CASSLTGGASGPTNYGYTF	TGCGCCAGCAGCTTGACAGGGGGCGCGTCAGGTCCGACCAACTATGGCTACACCTTC
-	TRBV4-1	-	TRBJ1-1	CASSRLWTDFFTEAFF	TGCGCCAGCAGCCGCCTATGGACAGACTTTTTCACTGAAGCTTTCTTT
-	TRBV24-1	-	TRBJ2-1	CATSRQNGNEQFF	TGTGCCACCAGCAGGCAAAACGGCAATGAGCAGTTCTTC
-	TRBV11-1	-	TRBJ1-2	CASSPDNNYGYTF	TGTGCCAGCAGCCCTGACAACAACTATGGCTACACCTTC
-	TRBV24-1	-	TRBJ2-1	CATSERDNSYNEQFF	TGTGCCACCAGTGAAAGGGACAACTCCTACAATGAGCAGTTCTTC
-	TRBV9	-	TRBJ2-4	CASSPPPDTSLAKNIQYF	TGTGCCAGCAGCCCCCCTCCGGACACAAGTTTAGCCAAAAACATTCAGTACTTC
-	TRBV3-1/TRBV3-2	-	TRBJ2-7	CASSQSGSYEQYF	TGTGCCAGCAGCCAATCAGGCTCCTACGAGCAGTACTTC
TRBD2	TRBV24-1	-	TRBJ2-1	CATSDWEAGAGSEQFF	TGTGCCACCAGTGATTGGGAAGCGGGGGCAGGCAGTGAGCAGTTCTTC
-	TRBV4-1	-	TRBJ2-1	CASSFLERESEQFF	TGCGCCAGCAGCTTTCTTGAACGAGAGAGTGAGCAGTTCTTC
-	TRBV6-5	-	TRBJ1-2	CASRSSRGSLYGYTF	TGTGCCAGCAGGTCCTCCAGGGGCAGTCTCTATGGCTACACCTTC
TRBD1	TRBV4-1	-	TRBJ1-1	CASSQRSQGAGSVIEAFF	TGCGCCAGCAGCCAACGGTCACAGGGGGCGGGCAGCGTGATTGAAGCTTTCTTT
TRBD1	TRBV3-1/TRBV3-2	-	TRBJ1-2	CASSPPWTGTGYTF	TGTGCCAGCAGCCCGCCTTGGACAGGGACCGGCTACACCTTC
-	TRBV19	-	TRBJ2-4	CASRGLGNIQYF	TGTGCCAGTAGGGGACTGGGCAACATTCAGTACTTC
-	TRBV9	-	TRBJ1-2	CASSVDEHYGYTF	TGTGCCAGCAGCGTAGACGAACACTATGGCTACACCTTC
-	TRBV19	-	TRBJ1-4	CASSLGLRNEKLFF	TGTGCCAGTAGTCTCGGGCTCCGGAATGAAAAACTGTTTTTT
-	TRBV4-3	once	TRBJ1-2	CASSQDRVATYGYTF	TGCGCCAGCAGCCAAGATCGTGTGGCCACCTATGGCTACACCTTC
-	TRBV6-1	-	TRBJ1-6	CASSDKGDNSPLHF	TGTGCCAGTAGTGATAAGGGAGATAATTCACCCCTCCACTTT
-	TRBV18	-	TRBJ1-6	CASCPDQGNSPLHF	TGTGCCAGCTGCCCAGACCAGGGAAATTCACCCCTCCACTTT